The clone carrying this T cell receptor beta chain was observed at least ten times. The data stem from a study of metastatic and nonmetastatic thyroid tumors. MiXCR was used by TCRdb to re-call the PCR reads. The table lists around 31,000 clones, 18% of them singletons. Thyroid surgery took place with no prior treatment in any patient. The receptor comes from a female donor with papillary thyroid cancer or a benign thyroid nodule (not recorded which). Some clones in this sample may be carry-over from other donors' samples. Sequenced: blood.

DNA of the CDR3: TGTGCCATCAGCGGAGATCCGGAGACCACTGAAGCTTTCTTT. It yields the protein CAISGDPETTEAFF. The genes are TRBV10-3 and TRBJ1-1; D remains ambiguous. There are 14 residues in the CDR3. V was pared by 6 bases and J by 4 bases, with 15 bases between. CDR1 is ENHRY and CDR2 is SYGVKD in the germline V gene.